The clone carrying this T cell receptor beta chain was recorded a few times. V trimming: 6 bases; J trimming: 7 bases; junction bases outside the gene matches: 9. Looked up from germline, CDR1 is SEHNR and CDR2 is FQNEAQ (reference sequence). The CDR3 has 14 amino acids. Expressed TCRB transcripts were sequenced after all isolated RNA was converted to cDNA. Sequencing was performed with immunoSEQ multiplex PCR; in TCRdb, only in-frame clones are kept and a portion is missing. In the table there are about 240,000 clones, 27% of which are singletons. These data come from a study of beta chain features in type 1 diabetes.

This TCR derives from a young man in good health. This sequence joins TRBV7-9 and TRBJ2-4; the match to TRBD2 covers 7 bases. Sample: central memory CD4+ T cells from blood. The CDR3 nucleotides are TGTGCCAGCAGACCGGGCGGGAGTTCGAACATTCAGTACTTC. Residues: CASRPGGSSNIQYF. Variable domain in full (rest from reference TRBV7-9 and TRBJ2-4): DTGVSQNPRHKITKRGQNVTFRCDPISEHNRLYWYRQTLGQGPEFLTYFQNEAQLEKSRLLSDRFSAERPKGSFSTLEIQRTEQGDSAMYLCASRPGGSSNIQYFGAGTRLSVL.